Listed below are T cell receptor beta chains from one sample, sequenced in a study of monozygotic twins with inflammatory bowel disease. Reanalyzing the 5' RACE reads, TCRdb keeps one entry per CDR3 protein, without DNA. The sample table includes 350,000 to 550,000 distinct CDR3 sequences. Sequenced material: blood. The receptors derive from a human donor with ulcerative colitis or Crohn's disease, or a healthy co-twin of an affected twin (not recorded which). Both conserved end residues are part of each CDR3. Fields, in order: V gene, clone size, J gene, CDR3 protein. Expanded clones get a size class; other rows say once, few or many, or leave the size out.

>TRBV18|-|TRBJ2-1
CASSTGGYEQFF
>TRBV12-3/TRBV12-4|-|TRBJ2-2
CASSLRTSGGANTGELFF
>TRBV5-4|-|TRBJ2-2
CASSSKREGPTGELFF
>TRBV7-8|-|TRBJ2-3
CASSFSGGTYVTDTQYF
>TRBV29-1|-|TRBJ2-1
CSVGRDSYNEQFF
>TRBV7-9|-|TRBJ1-3
CASSPSGGNTIYF
>TRBV5-8|-|TRBJ2-2
CASSLPGQGRTGELFF
>TRBV14|-|TRBJ2-1
CASSHRQGRVVIGNEQFF
>TRBV6-1|-|TRBJ1-2
CASSGLYYGYTF
>TRBV7-8|-|TRBJ2-1
CASSLSATYNEQFF
>TRBV20-1|-|TRBJ2-5
CSARDRRIPGVGETQYF
>TRBV12-3/TRBV12-4|-|TRBJ2-2
CASRHSTEEAGELFF
>TRBV20-1|-|TRBJ2-1
CSARDGGQLVSYNEQFF
>TRBV6-5|-|TRBJ2-7
CASSYFSGRSYEQYF
>TRBV12-3/TRBV12-4|-|TRBJ2-2
CASSRDINTGELFF
>TRBV11-2|-|TRBJ2-1
CASSPGTEQFF
>TRBV6-2/TRBV6-3|-|TRBJ2-7
CASSYPKSYEQYF
>TRBV5-4|-|TRBJ1-6
CASSLVAADSPLHF
>TRBV29-1|-|TRBJ2-2
CTVTGQYTGELFF
>TRBV20-1|-|TRBJ2-1
CSARDPGGPNEQFF
>TRBV4-1|-|TRBJ1-5
CASSQEGGFGNQPQHF
>TRBV30|-|TRBJ2-5
CAWWTGGRETQYF
>TRBV20-1|-|TRBJ1-2
CSAYRADYGYTF
>TRBV5-6|-|TRBJ2-7
CASSRTAYEQYF
>TRBV4-2|-|TRBJ1-3
CASSQVLKGRNTIYF
>TRBV24-1|-|TRBJ2-1
CATSDLKSSANNEQFF
>TRBV15|-|TRBJ2-3
CATSRVGDRPSTDTQYF
>TRBV6-5|-|TRBJ1-4
CASSYSPGTNEKLFF
>TRBV6-5|-|TRBJ2-1
CASSYSLLAGAGYEQFF
>TRBV12-3/TRBV12-4|-|TRBJ1-2
CASSWALSYGYTF
>TRBV14|-|TRBJ2-1
CASSLRDSPTYNEQFF
>TRBV2|-|TRBJ2-1
CASSPELAGVNEQFF
>TRBV25-1|-|TRBJ2-1
CASSTAGTGFLNEQFF
>TRBV23-1|-|TRBJ2-6
CASSQGRICPSGANVLTF
>TRBV20-1|-|TRBJ1-5
CSAQGPSNQPQHF
>TRBV12-3/TRBV12-4|-|TRBJ2-5
CASSTWTRETQYF
>TRBV7-2|-|TRBJ2-3
CASSFSGGARTDTQYF
>TRBV15|-|TRBJ1-2
CATSTRGYGYTF
>TRBV18|-|TRBJ2-6
CASSPVYADGSGANVLTF
>TRBV6-2/TRBV6-3|-|TRBJ1-5
CASSYFAAGTQPQHF
>TRBV6-2/TRBV6-3|-|TRBJ1-5
CASSYRQRHSNQPQHF
>TRBV2|-|TRBJ2-7
CASIGTSGGSSYEQYF
>TRBV10-3|-|TRBJ2-5
CAIRGTGTGYQETQYF
>TRBV7-2|-|TRBJ2-7
CASSLRGQNEQYF
>TRBV28|-|TRBJ2-3
CASSSLALSTDTQYF
>TRBV7-2|-|TRBJ2-7
CASSQPGLHYEQYF
>TRBV6-5|-|TRBJ2-2
CASSTSANTGELFF
>TRBV12-3/TRBV12-4|-|TRBJ2-5
CASSFPGVGETQYF
>TRBV6-2/TRBV6-3|-|TRBJ2-3
CASSYPRVLGDTQYF
>TRBV18|medium-sized|TRBJ2-6
CASSLRSGANVLTF
>TRBV6-1|-|TRBJ2-1
CASSERVGGNFYNEQFF
>TRBV7-8|-|TRBJ2-1
CASSLDSAGVKYNEQFF
>TRBV7-9|-|TRBJ2-3
CASSPRSGSADTQYF